This entry features one T cell receptor beta chain sequence. Its antigen is as yet unknown. Only in-frame clones appear in the TCRdb table, and some are missing; sequencing was by immunoSEQ multiplex PCR. In the table there are 180,000 or so clones, about 89% of which are singletons. These data belong to a study of cytomegalovirus exposure and HLA in healthy donors. Looking at the study overall: The same platform used for the approximately 670 first-cohort repertoires was also used for the 130 or so validation repertoires, as a later analysis reported. Study-wide findings and caveats: The authors listed around 150 TCR beta chains as cytomegalovirus-associated.

Trimming cost V 4 bases and J 2 bases, with 16 bases left between them. The CDR3 contains 15 residues. Germline CDR1 SGHRS, CDR2 YFSETQ. The V and J genes are TRBV5-1 and TRBJ2-7, with TRBD1 as a possible D gene (8 bases). Sequenced sample: PBMCs. The TCR sequence derives from a young man in good health and CMV-seropositive. In nucleotides, the CDR3 is TGCGCCAGCAGCGGGGGGGACAGGTCACCCTACGAGCAGTACTTC. This gives the protein CASSGGDRSPYEQYF.